Following are 7 T cell receptor beta chains from one sample sequenced in a study of tumor-infiltrating lymphocytes in localized non-small cell lung cancer. Clones were read by immunoSEQ multiplex PCR, and TCRdb kept only the in-frame ones, dropping some. The sample shows more than 10,000 clones, about four fifths of them seen only once. Specimen: lung tumor tissue. All receptors come from a human donor with non-small cell lung cancer.

This chain links TRBV5-1 with TRBJ2-5; 9 bases agree with TRBD2. This CDR3 has 16 amino acids. J was trimmed by 0 bases and V by 5 bases; bases with no gene match: 8. CDR1 is SGHRS and CDR2 is YFSETQ in the germline V gene. Written as DNA, the CDR3 is TGCGCCAGCAGGTATAGCGGGGGAGCTTACCAAGAGACCCAGTACTTC. Amino acid sequence: CASRYSGGAYQETQYF.

This chain uses TRBV19 with TRBJ2-7; 15 bases are shared with TRBD2. Trimming at V came to 6 bases and at J to 0 bases, leaving 3 bases not matched to a gene. Germline V gene data show CDR1 as LNHDA and CDR2 as SQIVND (reference sequence). The CDR3 has 16 amino acids. The CDR3 is CASSSGLAGGSYEQYF. DNA of the CDR3: TGTGCCAGTAGCTCGGGACTAGCGGGAGGCTCCTACGAGCAGTACTTC.

The sample holds a few counts of this clone. V is TRBV4-1 and J is TRBJ1-1; D is unresolved. The CDR3 is 16 residues long. Trimming took 1 base from V and 1 from J, leaving 13 bases between them. Germline-derived CDR1 and CDR2 are MGHRA and YSYEKL. CDR3 in DNA: TGCGCCAGCAGCCAAGCCGAAACTGAGGAGAACACTGAAGCTTTCTTT. This codes for CASSQAETEENTEAFF.

For the CDR3, the DNA is TGCGCCAGCAGCCAAGATCCGGGCAAGGGAAGCGAGCAGTACTTC. It is translated as CASSQDPGKGSEQYF. This chain links TRBV4-3 with TRBJ2-7; D not certain. Looked up from germline, CDR1 is LGHNA and CDR2 is YSLEER. The CDR3 totals 15 residues. V gave up 0 bases and J gave up 6 bases, with 15 bases separating them.

The J gene is TRBJ1-6, the V gene TRBV30; maybe TRBD1 (5 bases). The CDR3 runs to 13 residues. The germline V gene has CDR1 GTSNPN and CDR2 SVGIG (reference sequence). Here the CDR3 DNA reads TGTGGCGTGCGGGGCGAGTATAATTCACCCCTCCACTTT. Translation: CGVRGEYNSPLHF. Supplemented by reference TRBV30 and TRBJ1-6, the full variable domain reads SQTIHQWPATLVQPVGSPLSLECTVEGTSNPNLYWYRQAAGRGLQLLFYSVGIGQISSEVPQNLSASRPQDRQFILSSKKLLLSDSGFYLCGVRGEYNSPLHFGNGTRLTVT.

The chain recombines TRBV7-8 with TRBJ2-1, with D unresolved. V dropped 1 base and J dropped 4 bases, with 8 bases sitting between them. From germline, CDR1 is SGHVS and CDR2 FQNEAQ. There are 14 residues in the CDR3. For the CDR3, the DNA is TGTGCCAGCAGCTTAGTTAGGGTATACAATGAGCAGTTCTTC. Amino acid sequence: CASSLVRVYNEQFF.

The chain recombines TRBV29-1 with TRBJ2-5; 7 bases agree with TRBD2. With V trimmed by 4 bases and J by 1 base, 3 bases remained unmatched. The CDR3 has 13 amino acids. The germline V gene has CDR1 SQVTM and CDR2 ANQGSEA. CDR3 bases: TGCAGCGTTGGTGGCGGGGGCCAAGAGACCCAGTACTTC. As protein: CSVGGGGQETQYF.